The sequence of this TCR beta chain was determined in a study of blood T cell repertoires in COVID-19. Exposed participants encountered a COVID-19 case during the 2 weeks preceding study entry. Clones were read by immunoSEQ multiplex PCR, and TCRdb kept only the in-frame ones, dropping some. The top ten hold over 1% of the sample, which has 330,000 or so clones, almost 90% seen once. The CDR3 is 14 amino acids. Germline CDR1 SNHLY, CDR2 FYNNEI. J gave up 7 bases and V 6 bases, and 7 bases lay outside the gene matches. Sample: PBMCs or T cells enriched from blood (not recorded which). The rearrangement links TRBV2 to TRBJ2-1; TRBD2 agrees at 9 bases. The receptor comes from a woman aged 30 to 39 who had been exposed to COVID-19. The CDR3 here is CASREREESNEQFF. CDR3 DNA: TGTGCCAGCAGAGAGCGGGAGGAATCGAATGAGCAGTTCTTC.